These T cell receptor beta chains were read from a single sample in a study of T cells after yellow fever vaccination. TCRdb independently ran MiXCR on the 5' RACE reads; one entry per CDR3 protein. The repertoire holds 250,000 to 400,000 distinct CDR3 sequences, about 4% seen once, with around 23% in the top ten. The sample was PBMCs, taken 5 days after the yellow fever booster vaccination. All receptors come from a man aged 18 to 30 who received the YFV17D yellow fever vaccine. Each CDR3 is given with its conserved first and last residue. The D gene is left open where the match is weak. Clone size is given for some rows only: seen once, a few or many times, or a class if the clone is expanded.

V: TRBV5-1; size: .; J: TRBJ1-1; D: .; CDR3: CASSFGSQYTEAFF; DNA: TGCGCCAGCAGCTTCGGGTCTCAATACACTGAAGCTTTCTTT
V: TRBV7-9; size: few; J: TRBJ2-7; D: .; CDR3: CASSSSGWTHPPYEQYF; DNA: TGTGCCAGCAGCTCATCAGGATGGACACATCCCCCCTACGAGCAGTACTTC
V: TRBV3-1; size: many; J: TRBJ1-1; D: .; CDR3: CASSSTGSTEAFF; DNA: TGTGCCAGCAGCTCCACAGGGAGCACTGAAGCTTTCTTT
V: TRBV6-2/TRBV6-3; size: few; J: TRBJ2-2; D: TRBD2; CDR3: CASSSGAKDGELFF; DNA: TGTGCCAGCAGTAGCGGGGCAAAGGACGGGGAGCTGTTTTTT
V: TRBV28; size: many; J: TRBJ1-1; D: .; CDR3: CASSLLRGEAFF; DNA: TGTGCCAGCAGTTTACTCAGGGGTGAAGCTTTCTTT
V: TRBV5-1; size: many; J: TRBJ2-5; D: TRBD1; CDR3: CASSLGTGQGTQYF; DNA: TGCGCCAGCAGCCTAGGGACAGGGCAGGGGACCCAGTACTTC
V: TRBV7-2; size: many; J: TRBJ2-1; D: .; CDR3: CASSRGGGKYNEQFF; DNA: TGTGCCAGCAGCCGCGGGGGCGGGAAATACAATGAGCAGTTCTTC
V: TRBV19; size: .; J: TRBJ2-3; D: .; CDR3: CASPHYRREMGYTDTQYF; DNA: TGTGCCAGTCCCCACTACCGCCGGGAGATGGGGTACACAGATACGCAGTATTTT
V: TRBV27; size: .; J: TRBJ2-1; D: TRBD2; CDR3: CASSFSWGRGVEQFF; DNA: TGTGCCAGCAGTTTCTCGTGGGGGCGGGGGGTGGAGCAGTTCTTC
V: TRBV6-5; size: few; J: TRBJ1-6; D: .; CDR3: CASSYSKERTSPLHF; DNA: TGTGCCAGCAGTTACTCGAAGGAGAGGACTTCACCCCTCCACTTT
V: TRBV12-3/TRBV12-4; size: .; J: TRBJ1-6; D: TRBD1; CDR3: CASSGPSGTAYNSPLHF; DNA: TGTGCCAGCAGTGGACCCTCCGGGACAGCTTATAATTCACCCCTCCACTTT
V: TRBV6-6; size: .; J: TRBJ1-2; D: .; CDR3: CASSYSAGDYGYTF; DNA: TGTGCCAGCAGTTACTCGGCGGGGGACTATGGCTACACCTTC
V: TRBV19; size: few; J: TRBJ2-3; D: TRBD2; CDR3: CATRTSGGATQYF; DNA: TGTGCCACCAGGACTAGCGGGGGGGCGACGCAGTATTTT
V: TRBV4-2; size: few; J: TRBJ2-5; D: .; CDR3: CASSQDTGPSGETQYF; DNA: TGTGCCAGCAGCCAAGATACCGGTCCCTCGGGGGAGACCCAGTACTTC
V: TRBV4-3; size: many; J: TRBJ2-2; D: .; CDR3: CASSQEFQGTFTGELFF; DNA: TGCGCCAGCAGCCAAGAATTTCAGGGAACCTTCACCGGGGAGCTGTTTTTT
V: TRBV10-3; size: .; J: TRBJ2-1; D: .; CDR3: CAISEEWLNEQFF; DNA: TGTGCCATCAGTGAGGAGTGGCTCAATGAGCAGTTCTTC
V: TRBV4-3; size: many; J: TRBJ1-2; D: TRBD1; CDR3: CASSPDALGRGRAYGYTF; DNA: TGCGCCAGCAGCCCGGACGCATTGGGGAGGGGGCGGGCCTATGGCTACACCTTC
V: TRBV15; size: few; J: TRBJ1-1; D: .; CDR3: CATSRLGRGGGAFF; DNA: TGTGCCACCAGCAGACTGGGGCGAGGGGGGGGTGCTTTCTTT
V: TRBV4-2; size: many; J: TRBJ1-2; D: .; CDR3: CASSPRTGGYTF; DNA: TGTGCCAGCAGCCCTCGTACGGGGGGCTACACCTTC
V: TRBV7-9; size: few; J: TRBJ1-1; D: .; CDR3: CASSLERGGPTEAFF; DNA: TGTGCCAGCAGCTTAGAGAGGGGGGGCCCCACTGAAGCTTTCTTT
V: TRBV10-3; size: few; J: TRBJ1-1; D: TRBD1; CDR3: CAIRTGQGDTEAFF; DNA: TGTGCCATCAGAACGGGACAGGGGGACACTGAAGCTTTCTTT
V: TRBV12-3/TRBV12-4; size: few; J: TRBJ2-4; D: .; CDR3: CASSLTLKNIQYF; DNA: TGTGCCAGCAGTTTGACCTTAAAAAACATTCAGTACTTC
V: TRBV6-5; size: many; J: TRBJ1-6; D: TRBD1; CDR3: CASWDRGYSPLHF; DNA: TGTGCCAGCTGGGACAGGGGTTATTCACCCCTCCACTTT
V: TRBV29-1; size: few; J: TRBJ1-2; D: TRBD1; CDR3: CSAMLGTGGYTF; DNA: TGCAGCGCAATGCTGGGGACAGGGGGCTACACCTTC
V: TRBV7-2; size: .; J: TRBJ1-6; D: .; CDR3: CASSWGRGMGSPLHF; DNA: TGTGCCAGCAGCTGGGGGCGTGGAATGGGTTCACCCCTCCACTTT
V: TRBV3-1; size: many; J: TRBJ1-2; D: TRBD1; CDR3: CASSHGQGANYGYTF; DNA: TGTGCCAGCAGCCACGGACAGGGGGCGAACTATGGCTACACCTTC
V: TRBV9; size: few; J: TRBJ1-5; D: .; CDR3: CASSVGGGGNNQPQHF; DNA: TGTGCCAGCAGCGTAGGAGGGGGGGGGAACAATCAGCCCCAGCATTTT
V: TRBV6-5; size: few; J: TRBJ2-7; D: TRBD1; CDR3: CASTDGTVYEQYF; DNA: TGTGCCAGTACCGATGGGACAGTCTACGAGCAGTACTTC
V: TRBV6-1; size: many; J: TRBJ1-6; D: .; CDR3: CASSLDRNSPLHF; DNA: TGTGCCAGTTCCCTCGACAGGAATTCACCCCTCCACTTT
V: TRBV5-1; size: many; J: TRBJ1-1; D: TRBD1; CDR3: CASSANPGQKNTEAFF; DNA: TGCGCCAGCAGCGCTAATCCGGGACAGAAGAACACTGAAGCTTTCTTT
V: TRBV18; size: .; J: TRBJ2-3; D: TRBD2; CDR3: CASSPRAGRSSTDTQYF; DNA: TGTGCCAGCTCACCACGAGCGGGGCGATCTAGCACAGATACGCAGTATTTT
V: TRBV6-2/TRBV6-3; size: .; J: TRBJ2-3; D: TRBD2; CDR3: CASRLLATTDTQYF; DNA: TGTGCCAGCAGACTACTAGCGACTACAGATACGCAGTATTTT
V: TRBV27; size: .; J: TRBJ2-1; D: .; CDR3: CASSLEQDPYNEQFF; DNA: TGTGCCAGCAGTTTGGAACAGGACCCTTACAATGAGCAGTTCTTC
V: TRBV12-3/TRBV12-4; size: few; J: TRBJ2-3; D: .; CDR3: CASSRDFLDTQYF; DNA: TGTGCCAGCAGCCGGGACTTTTTAGATACGCAGTATTTT
V: TRBV4-3; size: few; J: TRBJ1-6; D: .; CDR3: CASSQDLGSDSPLHF; DNA: TGCGCCAGCAGCCAAGATCTGGGGTCCGATTCACCCCTCCACTTT
V: TRBV11-2; size: few; J: TRBJ1-3; D: .; CDR3: CASRSGGAGNTIYF; DNA: TGTGCCAGCAGATCCGGGGGGGCTGGAAACACCATATATTTT
V: TRBV12-3/TRBV12-4; size: .; J: TRBJ1-6; D: .; CDR3: CASSLRENPNSPLHF; DNA: TGTGCCAGCAGTTTACGGGAAAATCCTAATTCACCCCTCCACTTT
V: TRBV27; size: .; J: TRBJ2-2; D: .; CDR3: CASSLTVSGSGELFF; DNA: TGTGCCAGCAGTTTAACGGTCTCCGGGTCCGGGGAGCTGTTTTTT
V: TRBV2; size: many; J: TRBJ2-3; D: TRBD2; CDR3: CASTKAGASTDTQYF; DNA: TGTGCCAGCACCAAAGCGGGGGCTAGCACAGATACGCAGTATTTT
V: TRBV3-1; size: .; J: TRBJ2-5; D: TRBD1; CDR3: CASSPGDRGQETQYF; DNA: TGTGCCAGCAGCCCCGGGGACAGGGGGCAAGAGACCCAGTACTTC
V: TRBV4-1; size: few; J: TRBJ1-2; D: .; CDR3: CASSQSGNYGYTF; DNA: TGCGCCAGCAGCCAATCCGGGAACTATGGCTACACCTTC
V: TRBV3-1; size: .; J: TRBJ2-2; D: .; CDR3: CASSQRPPGGRNTGELFF; DNA: TGTGCCAGCAGCCAAAGACCGCCCGGGGGAAGGAACACCGGGGAGCTGTTTTTT
V: TRBV20-1; size: .; J: TRBJ1-4; D: .; CDR3: CSATDRVRAEKLFF; DNA: TGCAGTGCCACCGACCGGGTGAGAGCCGAAAAACTGTTTTTT
V: TRBV9; size: .; J: TRBJ1-1; D: TRBD1; CDR3: CASSVARTGTEAFF; DNA: TGTGCCAGCAGCGTAGCTAGGACAGGGACCGAAGCTTTCTTT
V: TRBV4-1; size: few; J: TRBJ1-4; D: .; CDR3: CASSRKDDNEKLFF; DNA: TGCGCCAGCAGCCGCAAGGACGATAATGAAAAACTGTTTTTT
V: TRBV5-1; size: many; J: TRBJ2-3; D: TRBD1; CDR3: CASSLEQGWDTQYF; DNA: TGCGCCAGCAGCTTGGAACAGGGGTGGGATACGCAGTATTTT
V: TRBV2; size: few; J: TRBJ2-5; D: TRBD2; CDR3: CASSAHGGGTKTQYF; DNA: TGTGCCAGCAGTGCCCATGGGGGGGGGACTAAGACCCAGTACTTC
V: TRBV7-6; size: many; J: TRBJ2-5; D: TRBD1; CDR3: CASSLRQGFQETQYF; DNA: TGTGCCAGCAGCCTACGACAGGGATTTCAAGAGACCCAGTACTTC
V: TRBV20-1; size: few; J: TRBJ1-1; D: .; CDR3: CSARDSTGLTEAFF; DNA: TGCAGTGCTAGAGATTCCACCGGGCTCACTGAAGCTTTCTTT
V: TRBV6-5; size: .; J: TRBJ1-5; D: .; CDR3: CASSYSGAQPQHF; DNA: TGTGCCAGCAGTTACTCTGGGGCCCAGCCCCAGCATTTT
V: TRBV3-1; size: .; J: TRBJ2-1; D: .; CDR3: CASRGTGNEQFF; DNA: TGTGCCAGCAGAGGGACTGGCAATGAGCAGTTCTTC
V: TRBV7-6; size: many; J: TRBJ2-2; D: TRBD2; CDR3: CASSYGLAGANTGELFF; DNA: TGTGCCAGCAGCTACGGACTAGCGGGGGCTAACACCGGGGAGCTGTTTTTT
V: TRBV28; size: few; J: TRBJ1-1; D: TRBD1; CDR3: CASNPGQLNTEAFF; DNA: TGTGCCAGCAACCCGGGACAGCTAAACACTGAAGCTTTCTTT
V: TRBV21-1; size: many; J: TRBJ1-2; D: .; CDR3: CASRRDGIGGYTF; DNA: TGTGCCAGCAGACGGGACGGGATTGGGGGCTACACCTTC
V: TRBV10-3; size: few; J: TRBJ2-7; D: TRBD2; CDR3: CAISQEGLAGGYEQYF; DNA: TGTGCCATCAGCCAAGAGGGACTAGCGGGGGGGTACGAGCAGTACTTC
V: TRBV12-3/TRBV12-4; size: few; J: TRBJ2-7; D: .; CDR3: CASRKTTPYEQYF; DNA: TGTGCCAGCAGGAAGACTACCCCCTACGAGCAGTACTTC
V: TRBV6-4; size: few; J: TRBJ2-3; D: .; CDR3: CASSAHYSEGPKGGTDTQYF; DNA: TGTGCCAGCAGTGCTCATTACTCAGAGGGACCAAAAGGGGGCACAGATACGCAGTATTTT
V: TRBV11-2; size: .; J: TRBJ2-3; D: TRBD1; CDR3: CASSPGRDRATDTQYF; DNA: TGTGCCAGCAGCCCCGGACGGGACAGGGCCACAGATACGCAGTATTTT
V: TRBV5-1; size: few; J: TRBJ1-1; D: .; CDR3: CASSSRGLATEAFF; DNA: TGCGCCAGCAGCTCTAGGGGCCTTGCGACTGAAGCTTTCTTT